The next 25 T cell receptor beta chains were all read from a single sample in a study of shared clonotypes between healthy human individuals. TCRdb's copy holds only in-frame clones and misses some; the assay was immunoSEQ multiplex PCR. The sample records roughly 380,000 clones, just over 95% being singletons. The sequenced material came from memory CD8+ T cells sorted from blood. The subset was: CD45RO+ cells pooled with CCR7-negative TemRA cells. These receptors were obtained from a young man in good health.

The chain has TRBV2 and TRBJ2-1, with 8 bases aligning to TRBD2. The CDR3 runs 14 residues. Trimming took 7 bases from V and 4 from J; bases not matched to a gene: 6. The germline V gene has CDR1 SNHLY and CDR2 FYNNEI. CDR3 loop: CASKGVAGYNEQFF. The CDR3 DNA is TGTGCCAGCAAGGGGGTAGCGGGATACAATGAGCAGTTCTTC. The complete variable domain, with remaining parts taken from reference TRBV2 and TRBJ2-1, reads EPEVTQTPSHQVTQMGQEVILRCVPISNHLYFYWYRQILGQKVEFLVSFYNNEISEKSEIFDDQFSVERPDGSNFTLKIRSTKLEDSAMYFCASKGVAGYNEQFFGPGTRLTVL.

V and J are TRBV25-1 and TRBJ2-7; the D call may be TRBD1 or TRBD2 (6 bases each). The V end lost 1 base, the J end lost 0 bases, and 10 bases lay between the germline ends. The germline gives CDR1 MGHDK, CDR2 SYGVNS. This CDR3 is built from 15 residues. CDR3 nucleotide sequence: TGTGCCAGCAGTGAATCTGGGGGGCGCTCCTACGAGCAGTACTTC. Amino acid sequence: CASSESGGRSYEQYF.

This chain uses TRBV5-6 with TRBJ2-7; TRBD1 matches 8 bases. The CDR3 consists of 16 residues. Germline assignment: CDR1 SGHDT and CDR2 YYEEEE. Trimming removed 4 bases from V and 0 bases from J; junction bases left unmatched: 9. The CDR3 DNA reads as TGTGCCAGCAGCGCACGCCGGGACAGGATCTCCTACGAGCAGTACTTC. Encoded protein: CASSARRDRISYEQYF.

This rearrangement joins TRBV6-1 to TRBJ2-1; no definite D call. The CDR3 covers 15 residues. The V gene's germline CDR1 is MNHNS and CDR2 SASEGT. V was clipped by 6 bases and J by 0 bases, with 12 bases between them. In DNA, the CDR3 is TGTGCCAGCAGGCCTGTAGGGTACTCCTACAATGAGCAGTTCTTC. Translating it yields CASRPVGYSYNEQFF.

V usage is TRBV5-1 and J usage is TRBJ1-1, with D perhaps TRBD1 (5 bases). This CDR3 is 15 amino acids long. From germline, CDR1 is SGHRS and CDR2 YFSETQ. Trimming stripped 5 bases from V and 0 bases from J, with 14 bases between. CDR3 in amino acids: CASRNRQGLNTEAFF. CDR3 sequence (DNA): TGCGCCAGCAGGAATCGGCAGGGATTGAACACTGAAGCTTTCTTT.

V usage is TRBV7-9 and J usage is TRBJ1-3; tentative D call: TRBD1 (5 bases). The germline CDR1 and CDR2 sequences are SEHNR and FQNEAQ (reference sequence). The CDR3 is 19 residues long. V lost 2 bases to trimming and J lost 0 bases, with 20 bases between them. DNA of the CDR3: TGTGCCAGCAGCTTATTGACGGGAAAGGGGTTACACTCTGGAAACACCATATATTTT. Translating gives CASSLLTGKGLHSGNTIYF.

CDR3 nucleotide sequence: TGCACCAGCAGCCATGGAAAGGGTAGCAATCAGCCCCAGCATTTT. Protein sequence: CTSSHGKGSNQPQHF. The genes are TRBV1 and TRBJ1-5. TRBV1 is a recognized pseudogene. The CDR3 has 15 amino acids.

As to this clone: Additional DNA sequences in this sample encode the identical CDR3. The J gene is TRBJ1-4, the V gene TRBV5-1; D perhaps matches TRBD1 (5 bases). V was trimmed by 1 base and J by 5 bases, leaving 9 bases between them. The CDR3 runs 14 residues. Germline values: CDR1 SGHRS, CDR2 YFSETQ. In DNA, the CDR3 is TGCGCCAGCAGCTTGCGGCAGGGAAATGAAAAACTGTTTTTT. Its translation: CASSLRQGNEKLFF. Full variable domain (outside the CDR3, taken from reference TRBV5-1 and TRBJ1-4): KAGVTQTPRYLIKTRGQQVTLSCSPISGHRSVSWYQQTPGQGLQFLFEYFSETQRNKGNFPGRFSGRQFSNSRSEMNVSTLELGDSALYLCASSLRQGNEKLFFGSGTQLSVL.

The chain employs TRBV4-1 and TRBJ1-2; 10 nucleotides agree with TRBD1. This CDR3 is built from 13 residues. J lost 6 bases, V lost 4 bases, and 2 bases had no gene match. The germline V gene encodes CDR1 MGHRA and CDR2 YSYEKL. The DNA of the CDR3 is TGCGCCAGCAGCCCCGGGACAGGGGATGGCTACACCTTC. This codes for CASSPGTGDGYTF.

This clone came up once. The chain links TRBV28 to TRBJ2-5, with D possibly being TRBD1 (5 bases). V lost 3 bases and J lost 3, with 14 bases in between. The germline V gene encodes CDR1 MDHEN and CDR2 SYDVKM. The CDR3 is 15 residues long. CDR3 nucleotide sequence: TGTGCCAGCAGTTTTCCAACAGGAAAAAAAGAGACCCAGTACTTC. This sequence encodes CASSFPTGKKETQYF.

The CDR3: CASSYSMAGTEAFF. The CDR3 DNA reads as TGTGCCAGCAGTTACTCGATGGCGGGCACTGAAGCTTTCTTT. J is TRBJ1-1 and V is TRBV6-6, with no clear D. The CDR3 contains 14 residues. From germline, CDR1 is MNHNY and CDR2 SVGAGI (reference sequence). V lost 0 bases, J lost 4 bases, and 9 bases lay in between.

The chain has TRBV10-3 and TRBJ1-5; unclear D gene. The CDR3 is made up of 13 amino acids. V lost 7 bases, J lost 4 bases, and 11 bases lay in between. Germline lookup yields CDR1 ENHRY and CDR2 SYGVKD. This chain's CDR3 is CAITAAVNQPQHF. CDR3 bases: TGTGCCATCACCGCGGCAGTTAATCAGCCCCAGCATTTT.

CDR3 nucleotide sequence: TGTGCCACCCGAAGGTCCGGACAGGGAAGTTACGAGCAGTACTTC. Residues: CATRRSGQGSYEQYF. The chain couples TRBV2 to TRBJ2-7; 8 nucleotides agree with TRBD1. The CDR3 runs 15 residues. The junction had 15 bases not matched to a gene; V was cut back by 10 bases and J by 4 bases. Germline V gene sequence: CDR1 SNHLY, CDR2 FYNNEI.

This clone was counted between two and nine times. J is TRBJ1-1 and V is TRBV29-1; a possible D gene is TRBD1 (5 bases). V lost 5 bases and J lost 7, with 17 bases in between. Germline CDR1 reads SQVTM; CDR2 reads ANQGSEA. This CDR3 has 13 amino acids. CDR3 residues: CSVRVREGVEAFF. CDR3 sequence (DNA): TGCAGCGTTAGGGTAAGGGAAGGGGTTGAAGCTTTCTTT.

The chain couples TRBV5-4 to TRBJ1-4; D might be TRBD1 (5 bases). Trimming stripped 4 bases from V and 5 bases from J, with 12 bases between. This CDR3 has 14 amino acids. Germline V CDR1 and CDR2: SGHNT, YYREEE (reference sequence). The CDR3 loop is CASSPDSKNEKLFF. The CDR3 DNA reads TGTGCCAGCAGCCCCGACAGCAAAAATGAAAAACTGTTTTTT.

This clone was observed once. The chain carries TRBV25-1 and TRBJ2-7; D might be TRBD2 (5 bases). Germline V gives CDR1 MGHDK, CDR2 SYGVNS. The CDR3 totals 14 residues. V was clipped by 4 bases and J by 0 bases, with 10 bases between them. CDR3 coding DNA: TGTGCCAGCAGTGGCGGGTGGCCCTCCTACGAGCAGTACTTC. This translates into CASSGGWPSYEQYF.

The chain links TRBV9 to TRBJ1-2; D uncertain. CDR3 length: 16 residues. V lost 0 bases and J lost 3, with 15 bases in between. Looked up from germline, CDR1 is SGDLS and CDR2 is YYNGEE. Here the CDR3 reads CASSVESEPEYYGYTF. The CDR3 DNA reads TGTGCCAGCAGCGTAGAGTCTGAACCGGAATACTATGGCTACACCTTC.

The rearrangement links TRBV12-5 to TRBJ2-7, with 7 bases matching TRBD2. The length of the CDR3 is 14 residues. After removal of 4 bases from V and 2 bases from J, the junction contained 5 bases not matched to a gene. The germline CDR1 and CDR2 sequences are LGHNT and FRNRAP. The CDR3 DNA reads TGTGCTAGTGGTTCCCGGGACTACACCTACGAGCAGTACTTC. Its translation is CASGSRDYTYEQYF. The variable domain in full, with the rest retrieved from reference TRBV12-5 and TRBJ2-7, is DARVTQTPRHKVTEMGQEVTMRCQPILGHNTVFWYRQTMMQGLELLAYFRNRAPLDDSGMPKDRFSAEMPDATLATLKIQPSEPRDSAVYFCASGSRDYTYEQYFGPGTRLTVT.

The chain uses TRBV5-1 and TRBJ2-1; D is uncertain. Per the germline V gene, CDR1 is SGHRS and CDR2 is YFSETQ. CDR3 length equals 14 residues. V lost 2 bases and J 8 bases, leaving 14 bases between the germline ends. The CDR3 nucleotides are TGCGCCAGCAGCTTCAGGCTAATCTCGGATGAGCAGTTCTTC. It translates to CASSFRLISDEQFF.

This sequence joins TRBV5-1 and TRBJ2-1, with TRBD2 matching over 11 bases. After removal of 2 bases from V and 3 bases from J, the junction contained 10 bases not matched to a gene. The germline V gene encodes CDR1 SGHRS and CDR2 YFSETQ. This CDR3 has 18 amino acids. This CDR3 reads CASSFTSGRGRLYNEQFF. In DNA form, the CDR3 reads TGCGCCAGCAGCTTTACTAGCGGGAGAGGTCGGCTCTACAATGAGCAGTTCTTC.

CDR3 sequence reads: CASSVSSVIGEQFF. CDR3 bases: TGTGCCAGCAGCGTCTCTAGTGTTATCGGTGAGCAGTTCTTC. V usage is TRBV28 and J usage is TRBJ2-1; no reliable D call. CDR3 length equals 14 residues. Germline CDR1 and CDR2: MDHEN and SYDVKM. The V end lost 6 bases, the J end lost 9 bases, and 18 bases lay between the germline ends.

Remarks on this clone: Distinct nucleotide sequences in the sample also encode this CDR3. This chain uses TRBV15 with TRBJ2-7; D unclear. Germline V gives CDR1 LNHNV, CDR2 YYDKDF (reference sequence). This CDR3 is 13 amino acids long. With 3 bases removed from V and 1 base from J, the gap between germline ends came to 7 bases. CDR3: CATSRDGSYEQYF. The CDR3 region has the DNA TGTGCCACCAGCAGGGACGGTTCCTACGAGCAGTACTTC.

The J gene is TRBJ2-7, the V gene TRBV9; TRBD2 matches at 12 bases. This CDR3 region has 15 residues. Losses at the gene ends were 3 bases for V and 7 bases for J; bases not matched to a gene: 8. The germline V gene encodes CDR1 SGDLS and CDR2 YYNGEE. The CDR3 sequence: CASSGPSGRAGEQYF. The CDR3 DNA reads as TGTGCCAGCAGCGGACCTAGCGGGAGGGCCGGGGAGCAGTACTTC.

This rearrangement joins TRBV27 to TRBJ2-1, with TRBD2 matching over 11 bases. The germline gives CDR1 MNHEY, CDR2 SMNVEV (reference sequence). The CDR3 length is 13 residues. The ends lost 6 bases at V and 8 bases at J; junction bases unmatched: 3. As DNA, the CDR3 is TGTGCCAGCAGGCTAGCGGGAGGTTATGAGCAGTTCTTC. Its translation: CASRLAGGYEQFF.

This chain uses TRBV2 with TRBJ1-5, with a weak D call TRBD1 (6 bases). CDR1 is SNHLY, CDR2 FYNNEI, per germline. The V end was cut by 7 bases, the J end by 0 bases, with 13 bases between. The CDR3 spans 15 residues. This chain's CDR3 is CASTGGGLSNQPQHF. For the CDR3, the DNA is TGTGCCAGCACGGGAGGGGGACTTAGCAATCAGCCCCAGCATTTT.